This is a list of T cell receptor beta chains from one sample in a study of cytomegalovirus exposure and HLA in healthy donors. Produced via immunoSEQ multiplex PCR; TCRdb's table is partial and in-frame only. The sample carries 120,000 to 150,000 clones, about 75% recorded once. The sequenced material came from PBMCs. The receptors come from a man aged 55 to 70 in good health and CMV-seronegative. Each CDR3 is given with its conserved first and last residue. The order of the fields is clone size, J gene, V gene, D gene, CDR3 DNA, CDR3 protein. A D gene is named only where the DNA matches it firmly. Clone size is given for some rows only: seen once, a few or many times, or a class if the clone is expanded.

clone size: once
J gene: TRBJ2-5
V gene: TRBV29-1
D gene: TRBD2
CDR3 DNA: TGCAGCGTTGAACCAGAACTAGCGGGAGGAGAGACCCAGTACTTC
CDR3 protein: CSVEPELAGGETQYF

clone size: NA
J gene: TRBJ2-7
V gene: TRBV1
D gene: NA
CDR3 DNA: TGCACCAGCAGCCAGGGGAAAACTAGCGGAGTGTCCTACGAGCAGTACTTC
CDR3 protein: CTSSQGKTSGVSYEQYF

clone size: NA
J gene: TRBJ2-3
V gene: TRBV28
D gene: NA
CDR3 DNA: TGTGCCAGCAGGCATGTAGTCCTCACAGATACGCAGTATTTT
CDR3 protein: CASRHVVLTDTQYF

clone size: once
J gene: TRBJ2-7
V gene: TRBV6-5
D gene: NA
CDR3 DNA: TGTGCCAGCAGTTACTATACAGGTCAGGGTACCTACGAGCAGTACTTC
CDR3 protein: CASSYYTGQGTYEQYF

clone size: NA
J gene: TRBJ2-7
V gene: TRBV18
D gene: NA
CDR3 DNA: TGTGCCAGCTCACCGAGGAGGGGCGACGAGCAGTACTTC
CDR3 protein: CASSPRRGDEQYF

clone size: NA
J gene: TRBJ2-1
V gene: TRBV9
D gene: TRBD1
CDR3 DNA: TGTGCCAGCAGCGTAGGGTTGGGGACAGGGTCTCGGAATGAGCAGTTCTTC
CDR3 protein: CASSVGLGTGSRNEQFF

clone size: NA
J gene: TRBJ2-2
V gene: TRBV19
D gene: TRBD2
CDR3 DNA: TGTGCCAGTAGGGGACTAGCGGGAGCTGCTGGGGAGCTGTTTTTT
CDR3 protein: CASRGLAGAAGELFF

clone size: once
J gene: TRBJ2-5
V gene: TRBV9
D gene: TRBD2
CDR3 DNA: TGTGCCAGCAGATCGGGACTAGCGGGACCCCAAGAGACCCGGTACTTC
CDR3 protein: CASRSGLAGPQETRYF

clone size: NA
J gene: TRBJ2-1
V gene: TRBV19
D gene: TRBD2
CDR3 DNA: TGTGCCAGTAGTATAGTCGGCGTGGGGACTAGCGCTAATGAGCAGTTCTTC
CDR3 protein: CASSIVGVGTSANEQFF

clone size: NA
J gene: TRBJ2-1
V gene: TRBV5-1
D gene: NA
CDR3 DNA: TGCGCCAGCAGCTTGCAAGATAGTTCCTACAATGAGCAGTTCTTC
CDR3 protein: CASSLQDSSYNEQFF

clone size: NA
J gene: TRBJ2-2
V gene: TRBV5-1
D gene: NA
CDR3 DNA: TGCGCCAGCAAAGTTCCTACCACCGGGGAGCTGTTTTTT
CDR3 protein: CASKVPTTGELFF

clone size: NA
J gene: TRBJ2-5
V gene: TRBV6-1
D gene: TRBD1
CDR3 DNA: TGTGCCAGCCGGGACAGGGTGATAGAGACCCAGTACTTC
CDR3 protein: CASRDRVIETQYF

clone size: NA
J gene: TRBJ2-3
V gene: TRBV7-2
D gene: TRBD2
CDR3 DNA: TGTGCCAGCAGCCCGAGTAGCGGGAACACAGATACGCAGTATTTT
CDR3 protein: CASSPSSGNTDTQYF

clone size: NA
J gene: TRBJ2-7
V gene: TRBV7-2
D gene: TRBD1
CDR3 DNA: TGTGCCAGCAGCTTACAGGGGGACGAGCAGTACTTC
CDR3 protein: CASSLQGDEQYF

clone size: NA
J gene: TRBJ2-7
V gene: TRBV5-6
D gene: NA
CDR3 DNA: TGTGCCAGCAGTTTGACGGGATTAGAGCAGTACTTC
CDR3 protein: CASSLTGLEQYF

clone size: NA
J gene: TRBJ2-3
V gene: TRBV11-2
D gene: TRBD2
CDR3 DNA: TGTGCCAGCAGCCCCCTAGCGGTATCCACAGATACGCAGTATTTT
CDR3 protein: CASSPLAVSTDTQYF

clone size: few
J gene: TRBJ1-1
V gene: TRBV14
D gene: NA
CDR3 DNA: TGTGCCAGCAGCCAAGAGCGAGATGATGCTTTCTTT
CDR3 protein: CASSQERDDAFF

clone size: NA
J gene: TRBJ2-7
V gene: TRBV19
D gene: TRBD1
CDR3 DNA: TGTGCCAGTAGTATCCGGGACAGCTCCTACGAGCAGTACTTC
CDR3 protein: CASSIRDSSYEQYF

clone size: NA
J gene: TRBJ1-1
V gene: TRBV5-1
D gene: TRBD1
CDR3 DNA: TGCGCCAGCAGCCGTGTTAGAAGGACAGGCGAACTGAACACTGAAGCTTTCTTT
CDR3 protein: CASSRVRRTGELNTEAFF

clone size: NA
J gene: TRBJ2-2
V gene: TRBV6-4
D gene: TRBD1
CDR3 DNA: TGTGCCAGCAGTGTCGACAGGGAAGCCGGGGAGCTGTTTTTT
CDR3 protein: CASSVDREAGELFF

clone size: once
J gene: TRBJ2-1
V gene: TRBV27
D gene: NA
CDR3 DNA: TGTGCCAGCAGTTTATCTTTCAGTCGCCTAGTGATCTACAATGAGCAGTTCTTC
CDR3 protein: CASSLSFSRLVIYNEQFF

clone size: NA
J gene: TRBJ2-2
V gene: TRBV9
D gene: NA
CDR3 DNA: TGTGCCAGCAGCGGGCGCGGGACGCCTACCGGGGAGCTGTTTTTT
CDR3 protein: CASSGRGTPTGELFF

clone size: NA
J gene: TRBJ2-7
V gene: TRBV5-1
D gene: NA
CDR3 DNA: TGCGCCAGCAGCTTGACACAGAGCTCCTACGAGCAGTACTTC
CDR3 protein: CASSLTQSSYEQYF

clone size: few
J gene: TRBJ1-2
V gene: TRBV9
D gene: NA
CDR3 DNA: TGTGCCAGCAGCCCCAGACAGGTTAACTATGGCTACACCTTC
CDR3 protein: CASSPRQVNYGYTF

clone size: NA
J gene: TRBJ1-2
V gene: TRBV28
D gene: NA
CDR3 DNA: TGTGCCAGCACCAACGGGGCTAACTATGGCTACACCTTC
CDR3 protein: CASTNGANYGYTF

clone size: NA
J gene: TRBJ1-6
V gene: TRBV27
D gene: NA
CDR3 DNA: TGTGCCAGCAGTCCGGGAGGGGTCTATAATTCACCCCTCCACTTT
CDR3 protein: CASSPGGVYNSPLHF

clone size: NA
J gene: TRBJ2-7
V gene: TRBV7-9
D gene: TRBD1
CDR3 DNA: TGTGCCAGCAGCTTAGGGCGACAGGGAGTCCACGAGCAGTACTTC
CDR3 protein: CASSLGRQGVHEQYF